Reported below is one T cell receptor beta chain. The antigen is undetermined. The data were obtained in a study of blood T cells in healthy people across ages. Study-wide results and limits: Long-lived donors exceeded aged donors in naive CD4+ cells and diversity.

A J-beta primer mix and a sample-barcoded 5' primer were used in a second PCR of roughly 6 to 11 cycles. TCRdb used MiXCR to reprocess the 5' RACE reads, holding one entry per CDR3 protein. This table has 650,000 to 1,000,000 distinct CDR3 sequences, roughly 46% appearing once. Sequenced material: blood. This TCR was recovered from an elderly man in good health.

CDR3 amino acids: CASSSVGYYEQYF. Written as DNA, the CDR3 is TGTGCCAGCAGCTCAGTGGGTTACTACGAGCAGTACTTC. The chain recombines TRBV7-2 with TRBJ2-7, with D unclear. Germline CDR1 reads SGHTA; CDR2 reads FQGNSA. Trimming cost V 4 bases and J 3 bases, with 10 bases left between them. CDR3 length: 13 residues.